A single sample gave rise to the 12 T cell receptor beta chains below, sequenced in a study of T cell changes during pregnancy in multiple sclerosis. Using immunoSEQ multiplex PCR, the repertoire was profiled, and TCRdb retains in-frame clones only, with some absent. This table has 25,000 to 35,000 clones, 75% to 95% appearing once. The sample was CD8+ T cells from peripheral blood mononuclear cells, taken in the second trimester of pregnancy. The receptors were gathered from a female donor with multiple sclerosis, enrolled in a pregnancy study.

The chain is built from TRBV19 and TRBJ2-1, with TRBD1 as a possible D gene (6 bases). This CDR3 is 15 amino acids long. Germline values: CDR1 LNHDA, CDR2 SQIVND (reference sequence). V was trimmed by 5 bases and J by 3 bases, leaving 14 bases between them. The CDR3 loop is CASSPLEGVYNEQFF. Here the CDR3 DNA reads TGTGCCAGTAGTCCCCTTGAGGGGGTCTACAATGAGCAGTTCTTC.

This rearrangement joins TRBV29-1 to TRBJ2-1; D gene uncertain. Trimming left V 3 bases short and J 0 bases short, with 9 bases between. Germline assignment: CDR1 SQVTM and CDR2 ANQGSEA. The CDR3 is 14 amino acids. Here the CDR3 reads CSVDGKSSYNEQFF. CDR3 in DNA: TGCAGCGTTGATGGTAAGAGCTCCTACAATGAGCAGTTCTTC.

The chain recombines TRBV21-1 with TRBJ1-1. TRBV21-1 is deemed a pseudogene. The CDR3 has 16 amino acids. CDR3 coding DNA: TGTGCCAGCAGCAAATTTATTCGGGTCGGGAACACTGAAGCTTTCTTT. Translating gives CASSKFIRVGNTEAFF.

This chain uses TRBV27 with TRBJ2-5, with D tentatively TRBD1 (6 bases). The CDR3 spans 15 residues. CDR1 and CDR2 (germline): MNHEY, SMNVEV (reference sequence). The V end was cut by 5 bases, the J end by 5 bases, with 18 bases between. For the CDR3, the DNA is TGTGCCAGCAGTCAACAGGGATTTATAGGGGAGACCCAGTACTTC. It is translated as CASSQQGFIGETQYF.

The CDR3 here is CASSASGTSYNEQFF. The CDR3 DNA is TGTGCCAGCAGCGCCTCGGGGACTAGCTACAATGAGCAGTTCTTC. This chain connects TRBV7-9 to TRBJ2-1, with 8 bases matching TRBD2. Germline V gene lookup returns CDR1 SEHNR and CDR2 FQNEAQ (reference sequence). This CDR3 is built from 15 residues. The junction had 6 bases not matched to a gene; V was cut back by 5 bases and J by 3 bases. Looking up the rest from reference TRBV7-9 and TRBJ2-1 gives the full variable domain: DTGVSQNPRHKITKRGQNVTFRCDPISEHNRLYWYRQTLGQGPEFLTYFQNEAQLEKSRLLSDRFSAERPKGSFSTLEIQRTEQGDSAMYLCASSASGTSYNEQFFGPGTRLTVL.

This clone was seen a single time. This chain connects TRBV5-6 to TRBJ2-7; the D gene is possibly TRBD1 (8 bases). Per the germline V gene, CDR1 is SGHDT and CDR2 is YYEEEE. V was shortened by 3 bases and J by 4 bases, with 17 bases between the two germline ends. The CDR3 length is 15 residues. DNA for the CDR3: TGTGCCAGCAGCTCATATACAGGGGGGGCGTACGAGCAGTACTTC. As protein: CASSSYTGGAYEQYF.

V gene TRBV5-1 combines with J gene TRBJ2-7, with a tentative D call TRBD2 (5 bases). Germline V gene lookup returns CDR1 SGHRS and CDR2 YFSETQ. V gave up 0 bases and J gave up 3 bases, with 16 bases separating them. The CDR3 is 16 amino acids. This chain's CDR3 is CASSLESILRGYEQYF. CDR3 DNA sequence: TGCGCCAGCAGCTTGGAGTCTATCCTACGGGGCTACGAGCAGTACTTC.

The V gene is TRBV4-1, the J gene TRBJ2-1; TRBD2 might be the D (6 bases). Per germline, CDR1 MGHRA and CDR2 YSYEKL. The CDR3 is 16 amino acids. Trimming cost V 0 bases and J 7 bases, with 16 bases left between them. CDR3 protein: CASSQDGLAKENEQFF. The CDR3 nucleotides are TGCGCCAGCAGCCAAGACGGGCTAGCGAAAGAGAATGAGCAGTTCTTC.

This clone was observed once. The rearrangement joins TRBV5-1 to TRBJ2-7, with TRBD2 identical over 8 bases. V shed 4 bases, J shed 0 bases, and the junction held 3 bases outside the gene matches. The CDR3 consists of 14 residues. The germline CDR1 and CDR2 sequences are SGHRS and YFSETQ. The CDR3 DNA reads TGCGCCAGCAGCCCCGGGACTAGCTCCTACGAGCAGTACTTC. This encodes CASSPGTSSYEQYF.

This clone was detected only once. This chain connects TRBV30 to TRBJ1-2, with D possibly TRBD1 on 6 matching bases. The CDR3 covers 14 residues. V was clipped by 7 bases and J by 8 bases, with 23 bases between them. The V gene's germline CDR1 is GTSNPN and CDR2 SVGIG (reference sequence). The CDR3 protein is CASGDIALNSGYTF. Written as DNA, the CDR3 is TGTGCCTCTGGGGACATTGCTTTGAATTCCGGCTACACCTTC. The variable domain in full, with the rest retrieved from reference TRBV30 and TRBJ1-2, is SQTIHQWPATLVQPVGSPLSLECTVEGTSNPNLYWYRQAAGRGLQLLFYSVGIGQISSEVPQNLSASRPQDRQFILSSKKLLLSDSGFYLCASGDIALNSGYTFGSGTRLTVV.

This clone was detected only once. The CDR3 DNA sequence: TGTGCCAGCAGCTTAGCGCTACAGCACTATGGCTACACCTTC. Amino acid sequence: CASSLALQHYGYTF. The gene calls are TRBV7-9 and TRBJ1-2; D uncertain. The CDR3 runs to 14 residues. Trimming stripped 0 bases from V and 3 bases from J, with 8 bases between. Germline loops: CDR1 SEHNR, CDR2 FQNEAQ (reference sequence).

The chain recombines TRBV4-3 with TRBJ2-5; tentative D call: TRBD2 (7 bases). V lost 0 bases and J lost 0, with 17 bases in between. The germline gives CDR1 LGHNA, CDR2 YSLEER. There are 18 residues in the CDR3. The CDR3 reads CASSQDREGGPHQETQYF. The CDR3 bases are TGCGCCAGCAGCCAAGATAGGGAGGGGGGGCCCCACCAAGAGACCCAGTACTTC.